A single sample gave rise to the 2 T cell receptor beta chains below, sequenced in a study of T cell therapy after organ transplantation. These receptors' antigens are unknown. Some clones are missing from TCRdb's copy, which holds only in-frame ones; the method was immunoSEQ multiplex PCR. The sample has tens of thousands of clones, 94% seen once. Sequences were derived from CD8+ T cells from blood, sampled before autologous CMV-specific T cell therapy. Every receptor here comes from a human patient who had received a solid organ transplant and had CMV disease.

The chain employs TRBV27 and TRBJ1-3, with 8 bases fitting TRBD1. The CDR3 has 15 amino acids. J was trimmed by 2 bases and V by 3 bases; bases with no gene match: 3. The V gene's germline CDR1 is MNHEY and CDR2 SMNVEV (reference sequence). DNA of the CDR3: TGTGCCAGCAGTTTTACAGGGGGAGCTGGAAACACCATATATTTT. It specifies CASSFTGGAGNTIYF.

J is TRBJ2-1 and V is TRBV10-3; D ambiguous. Trimming shortened V by 6 bases and J by 5 bases, and 17 bases separated the two germline ends. From germline, CDR1 is ENHRY and CDR2 SYGVKD. The CDR3 has 15 amino acids. The CDR3 loop reads CAISEPSTGHNEQFF. The CDR3 DNA reads TGTGCCATCAGCGAGCCCTCAACCGGGCACAATGAGCAGTTCTTC.